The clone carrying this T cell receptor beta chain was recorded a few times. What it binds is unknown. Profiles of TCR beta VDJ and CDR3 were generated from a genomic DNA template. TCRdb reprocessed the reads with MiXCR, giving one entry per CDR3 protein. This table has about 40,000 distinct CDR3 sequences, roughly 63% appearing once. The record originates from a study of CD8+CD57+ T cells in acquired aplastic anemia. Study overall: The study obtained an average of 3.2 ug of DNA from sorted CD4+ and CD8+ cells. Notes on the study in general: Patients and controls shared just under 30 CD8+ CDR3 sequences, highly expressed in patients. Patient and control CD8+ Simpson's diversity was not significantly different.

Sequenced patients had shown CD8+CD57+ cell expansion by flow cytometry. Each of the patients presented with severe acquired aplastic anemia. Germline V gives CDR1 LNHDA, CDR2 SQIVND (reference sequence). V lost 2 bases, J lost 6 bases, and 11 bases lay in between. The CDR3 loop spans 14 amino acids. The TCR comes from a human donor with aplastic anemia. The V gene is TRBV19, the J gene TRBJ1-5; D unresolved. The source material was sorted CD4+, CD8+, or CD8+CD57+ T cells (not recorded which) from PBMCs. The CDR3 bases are TGTGCCAGTAGTATAAGGCCGGGAAGTCAGCCCCAGCATTTT. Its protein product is CASSIRPGSQPQHF.